The 2 T cell receptor beta chains below come from one sample, sequenced in a study of T-cell reconstitution after alpha-beta-depleted transplantation in children. Unique molecular identifiers were built into the TCRbeta library. MiXCR, applied by TCRdb to the PCR reads, yields one record per CDR3 protein. The sample contains some 250,000 distinct CDR3 sequences, approximately 12% of which appear only once. The sample was PBMCs from the stem cell graft donor, taken from the stem cell graft. Receptors were obtained from a human donor who donated a stem cell graft to a child with acute lymphoblastic leukemia.

In this sample, this clonotype turned up many times. The chain couples TRBV5-1 to TRBJ1-2; D call uncertain. CDR3 length: 12 amino acids. The V end was cut by 4 bases, the J end by 4 bases, with 8 bases between. Germline V gene lookup returns CDR1 SGHRS and CDR2 YFSETQ. The CDR3 nucleotides read TGCGCCAGCAGCCAGACTGGCTATGGCTACACCTTC. Protein: CASSQTGYGYTF.

This clonotype was recorded a few times. The V gene is TRBV4-3, the J gene TRBJ2-1; 11 bases are shared with TRBD2. Germline V gene sequence: CDR1 LGHNA, CDR2 YSLEER. The CDR3 has 15 amino acids. V lost 1 base to trimming and J lost 12 bases; unmatched junction nucleotides: 8. The CDR3 region is CASSQAHGLAGGQFF. The CDR3 nucleotides are TGCGCCAGCAGCCAAGCCCACGGGCTAGCGGGAGGGCAGTTCTTC.